Each of the 15 T cell receptor beta chains below was sequenced from the same sample in a study of T-cell reconstitution after alpha-beta-depleted transplantation in children. Preparing the TCRbeta library involved the use of unique molecular identifiers. Each CDR3 protein gets one entry after TCRdb re-called the PCR reads with MiXCR. Altogether 500,000 to 600,000 distinct CDR3 sequences are present, about 31% being singletons, with the ten largest covering 2% to 3%. Specimen: PBMCs from the stem cell graft donor, collected from the stem cell graft. All receptors come from a human donor who donated a stem cell graft to a child with aplastic anemia.

This clonotype was seen a few times. This chain connects TRBV20-1 to TRBJ2-5; 9 bases are a match to TRBD1. The CDR3 loop spans 14 amino acids. The V segment lost 6 bases and the J segment 7 bases; nucleotides outside the gene matches: 12. Germline assignment: CDR1 DFQATT and CDR2 SNEGSKA (reference sequence). CDR3 amino acids: CSAPRTGDKGTQYF. CDR3 sequence (DNA): TGCAGTGCCCCCCGGACAGGGGATAAGGGGACCCAGTACTTC.

The rearrangement joins TRBV27 to TRBJ2-1, with TRBD2 matching over 11 bases. Germline CDR1 reads MNHEY; CDR2 reads SMNVEV (reference sequence). The junction had 8 bases not matched to a gene; V was cut back by 3 bases and J by 10 bases. This CDR3 comprises 15 residues. The DNA for the CDR3 is TGTGCCAGCAGTTTTTTTCTAGCGGGAGGTGAGGAGCAGTTCTTC. Its translation is CASSFFLAGGEEQFF.

This clonotype was counted between two and nine times. The CDR3 protein is CASSIVGAGCTDTQYF. The CDR3, as DNA: TGTGCCAGTAGTATAGTAGGAGCGGGGTGCACAGATACGCAGTATTTT. This sequence joins TRBV19 and TRBJ2-3, with TRBD2 matching over 7 bases. This CDR3 is built from 16 residues. V trimming: 1 base; J trimming: 1 base; junction bases outside the gene matches: 5. The germline gives CDR1 LNHDA, CDR2 SQIVND (reference sequence).

This clonotype showed up just a few times. The chain employs TRBV7-2 and TRBJ1-2; 7 nucleotides agree with TRBD1. The junction had 6 bases not matched to a gene; V was cut back by 3 bases and J by 8 bases. The CDR3 is 13 residues long. Per the germline V gene, CDR1 is SGHTA and CDR2 is FQGNSA. The CDR3, as DNA: TGTGCCAGCAGCTTCAGACAGGGTGCCGGCTACACCTTC. Translation: CASSFRQGAGYTF.

This clonotype was seen only a few times. The CDR3 here is CASSSDRGTSGPGDEQFF. CDR3 DNA: TGTGCCAGCAGCTCCGACAGGGGGACTAGCGGGCCCGGGGATGAGCAGTTCTTC. The rearrangement joins TRBV5-4 to TRBJ2-1; 12 bases line up with TRBD2. CDR3 length equals 18 residues. Germline V gene lookup returns CDR1 SGHNT and CDR2 YYREEE (reference sequence). Trimming removed 3 bases from V and 8 bases from J; junction bases left unmatched: 15.

This clonotype was detected only once. This chain uses TRBV19 with TRBJ1-2; D is undetermined. This CDR3 comprises 12 residues. The V and J ends lost 7 bases and 6 bases respectively, with 12 bases between them. From germline, CDR1 is LNHDA and CDR2 SQIVND (reference sequence). CDR3 in amino acids: CASIGTVHGYTF. CDR3 coding DNA: TGTGCCAGTATTGGAACAGTACATGGCTACACCTTC.

This clonotype was seen just once. The chain combines TRBV5-1 with TRBJ2-7; a weak D match, TRBD1 (5 bases). This CDR3 has 14 residues. CDR1 is SGHRS, CDR2 YFSETQ, per germline. Trimming pared 0 bases from V and 5 bases from J, leaving 12 bases between. The CDR3 DNA reads as TGCGCCAGCAGCTTGGGACAGTTAGGGCACGAGCAGTACTTC. Translated, it gives CASSLGQLGHEQYF.

The V call is TRBV7-2, the J call TRBJ2-1, with D possibly being TRBD2 (7 bases). The CDR3 totals 12 residues. V lost 3 bases, J lost 10 bases, and 10 bases lay in between. In germline, CDR1 is SGHTA, CDR2 FQGNSA. The CDR3 reads CASSFGGGEQFF. The CDR3 bases are TGTGCCAGCAGCTTCGGCGGGGGCGAGCAGTTCTTC. The full variable domain, in which reference TRBV7-2 and TRBJ2-1 provide the parts outside the CDR3, is GAGVSQSPSNKVTEKGKDVELRCDPISGHTALYWYRQSLGQGLEFLIYFQGNSAPDKSGLPSDRFSAERTGGSVSTLTIQRTQQEDSAVYLCASSFGGGEQFFGPGTRLTVL.

The V and J genes are TRBV29-1 and TRBJ2-7, with D unresolved. The V gene lost 8 bases and the J gene lost 4 bases, with 12 bases spanning the gap. This CDR3 comprises 11 residues. In germline, CDR1 is SQVTM, CDR2 ANQGSEA. As DNA, the CDR3 is TGCAGCTACTCATTAGTTTACGAGCAGTACTTC. Residues: CSYSLVYEQYF.

This clonotype was detected a few times. The CDR3 does not end in the conserved phenylalanine or tryptophan, so this is likely a read error. V gene TRBV7-2 combines with J gene TRBJ1-1; possibly TRBD1 for D (5 bases). Deletions cut 1 base from V and 8 bases from J, with 8 bases between. Germline V gene data show CDR1 as SGHTA and CDR2 as FQGNSA. This CDR3 is built from 12 residues. The CDR3 here is CASSLGPGEAFL. The CDR3 coding sequence is TGTGCCAGCAGCTTAGGGCCAGGGGAAGCTTTCCTT.

There are a few counts of this clonotype. The CDR3 coding sequence is TGTGCCAGCACGTCCGCGGGAGTGGACTACGAGCAGTACGTC. Translating it yields CASTSAGVDYEQYV. The chain recombines TRBV6-2 or TRBV6-3 with TRBJ2-7; 7 nucleotides line up with TRBD2. CDR1 is MNHEY, CDR2 SVGEGT, per germline. Germline trimming cut 7 bases from V and 3 bases from J; bases unmatched to any gene: 9. This CDR3 comprises 14 residues.

In this sample, this clonotype turned up a few times. The chain recombines TRBV19 with TRBJ2-1; maybe TRBD2 (5 bases). In germline, CDR1 is LNHDA, CDR2 SQIVND (reference sequence). The CDR3 covers 14 residues. Between the trimmed V and J ends, which lost 5 bases and 6 bases, there was a span of 14 bases. In DNA, the CDR3 is TGTGCCAGTAGTGCGCCGGGATTTACCAATGAGCAGTTCTTC. Translated: CASSAPGFTNEQFF.

The chain recombines TRBV7-9 with TRBJ1-1; D remains ambiguous. Trimming pared 4 bases from V and 3 bases from J, leaving 18 bases between. The CDR3 totals 16 residues. Germline CDR1 and CDR2: SEHNR and FQNEAQ (reference sequence). CDR3 in DNA: TGTGCCAGCAGCTCCCGGGTTGGGGTTGGGGACACTGAAGCTTTCTTT. Its protein product is CASSSRVGVGDTEAFF.

This chain links TRBV20-1 with TRBJ1-1, with 9 positions matching TRBD1. CDR1 is DFQATT, CDR2 SNEGSKA, per germline (reference sequence). The V segment lost 6 bases and the J segment 3 bases; nucleotides outside the gene matches: 5. There are 13 residues in the CDR3. The CDR3 reads CSAWTGEDTEAFF. The CDR3 nucleotides are TGCAGTGCCTGGACAGGGGAGGACACTGAAGCTTTCTTT.

The chain employs TRBV18 and TRBJ2-5; D not resolved. Trimming removed 2 bases at V and 5 bases at J, with 6 bases between. The CDR3 spans 12 residues. In germline, CDR1 is KGHSH, CDR2 LQKENI. CDR3 in DNA: TGTGCCAGCTCACCAGCCGGGGAGACCCAGTACTTC. It codes for CASSPAGETQYF.